This TCR beta chain was sequenced during a study of beta chain features in type 1 diabetes. This clone has a handful of counts. All of the isolated RNA was reverse transcribed, so expressed TCRB transcripts were sequenced. Sequencing used immunoSEQ multiplex PCR; TCRdb keeps in-frame clones, though not all of them. The table lists 240,000 or so clones, 27% of them singletons. The material sequenced was central memory CD4+ T cells from blood. This receptor was obtained from a man aged 25-40 years in good health.

The CDR3 here is CASSDRRLNTEAFF. In nucleotides, the CDR3 is TGTGCCAGCAGCGACCGAAGATTAAACACTGAAGCTTTCTTT. The chain links TRBV7-2 to TRBJ1-1; no clear D. V was clipped by 5 bases and J by 2 bases, with 12 bases between them. The CDR3 is made up of 14 amino acids. CDR1 and CDR2 (germline): SGHTA, FQGNSA.